The T cell receptor (beta chain) under discussion was sequenced for a study of human T cells and chemical hapten exposure. Study conclusions and caveats: With DPC sensitization, TCRs exceeding 1 in 1000 frequency showed no change.

Documented time point: healthy volunteer bleed at 2 weeks. The total RNA was obtained from whole blood that was not fractionated. Original handling: Samples ranged from 23,224 to 690,600 TCRs, with a median of approximately 90,000. TCRdb re-called the RACE reads with MiXCR, one entry per CDR3 protein. These V and J calls originate from TCRdb's pipeline instead of the authors' own analysis. Altogether more than 70,000 distinct CDR3 sequences are present, approximately 9% being singletons, with the ten largest covering approximately 2.8%. CDR1 and CDR2 from the germline V gene are MNHEY and SVGEGT. The CDR3 length is 14 residues. The germline V and J ends were trimmed by 0 bases and 3 bases, with 9 bases remaining between them. Concerning this clonotype: What it recognizes is unknown.

Sequences were obtained from whole blood. This clonotype was obtained from a female donor in good health. Some clones in this sample may be carry-over from other donors' samples. The V and J genes are TRBV6-2 or TRBV6-3 and TRBJ2-7; D gene uncertain. In nucleotides, the CDR3 is TGTGCCAGCAGTTACTCGGCAAATTTCTACGAGCAGTACTTC. It translates to CASSYSANFYEQYF.